The sample holds a few counts of the clone carrying this T cell receptor beta chain. Its antigen is not known. This CDR3 comprises 14 residues. With 5 bases removed from V and 5 bases from J, the gap between germline ends came to 13 bases. Germline V gives CDR1 MNHNS, CDR2 SASEGT. The sample comes from a study of breast tumors, draining lymph nodes, adjacent tissues. Broader study findings: Findings are consistent with lymph node origin and intratumoral expansion of most tumor T cells. Tumor TCR diversity was below lymph nodes but above nontumor tissue.

TCRdb independently ran MiXCR on the multiplex PCR reads; one entry per CDR3 protein. The repertoire has approximately 210,000 distinct CDR3 sequences, approximately 30% of them found once; the top ten carry just over 1.4%. Breast cancer patients provided tissue from their axillary draining lymph nodes. The TCR was taken from a female donor with breast cancer. Some clones in this sample may be carry-over from other donors' samples. Sequencing was performed on axillary lymph node tissue. The J gene is TRBJ2-1, the V gene TRBV6-1; D might be TRBD2 (7 bases). CDR3: CASSPRGGDNEQFF. The CDR3 DNA reads TGTGCCAGCAGTCCCCGAGGGGGGGACAATGAGCAGTTCTTC.